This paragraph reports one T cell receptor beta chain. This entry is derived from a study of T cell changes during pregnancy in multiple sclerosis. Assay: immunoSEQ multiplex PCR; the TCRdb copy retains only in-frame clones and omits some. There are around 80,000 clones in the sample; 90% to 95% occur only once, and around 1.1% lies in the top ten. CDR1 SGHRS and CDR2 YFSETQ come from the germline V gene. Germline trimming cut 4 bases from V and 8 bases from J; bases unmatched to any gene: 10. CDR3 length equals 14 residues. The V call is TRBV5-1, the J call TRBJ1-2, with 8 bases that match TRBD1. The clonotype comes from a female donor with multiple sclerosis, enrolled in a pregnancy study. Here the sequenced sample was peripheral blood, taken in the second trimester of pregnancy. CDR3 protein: CASSLPGQVEGYTF. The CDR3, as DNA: TGCGCCAGCAGCCTACCGGGACAGGTCGAGGGCTACACCTTC.